This section outlines one T cell receptor beta chain sequence together with its context. Antigen unknown. The CDR3 has 15 residues. From germline, CDR1 is MNHEY and CDR2 SVGAGI. The data were taken from a study of T cells expressing NK-cell markers. For the study at large: Sorted T-cell subsets CD3+CD56+NKG2C+, CD3+CD56+NKG2C- and CD3+CD56-NKG2C+ were TCR beta-sequenced.

Findings and limits, study-wide: It remained uncertain whether the expanded NKG2C+ T cell clones were specific for HCMV antigens.

It was by 5'RACE template switching with UMIs that TCR beta cDNA was made. TCRdb re-called the 5' RACE reads, yielding one record per CDR3 amino acid sequence without DNA. The table for this sample gives 500,000 to 700,000 distinct CDR3 sequences. The J gene is TRBJ2-7, the V gene TRBV6-5. This TCR derives from a man aged 18 to 30 in good health. The sequenced sample consisted of blood T cells: a sorted CD56 or NKG2C T cell subset, CD4+ or CD8+ T cells, or bulk PBMC T cells (not recorded which). The CDR3 protein is CASSSRNHKEYEQYF.